The 20 T cell receptor beta chains in this list originate from one sample, sequenced in a study of blood T cell repertoires in COVID-19. The repertoire was sequenced with immunoSEQ multiplex PCR; TCRdb's copy has only in-frame clones and lacks some. The sample has roughly 400,000 clones, 80% to 90% seen once. The sequenced sample consisted of PBMCs or T cells enriched from blood (not recorded which). The receptors were gathered from a man aged 25-40 years who had recovered from COVID-19.

This clone was counted between two and nine times. This chain joins TRBV7-6 and TRBJ2-1, with D possibly being TRBD2 (5 bases). Between the trimmed V and J ends, which lost 1 base and 6 bases, there was a span of 16 bases. The CDR3 contains 16 residues. Per germline, CDR1 SGHVS and CDR2 FNYEAQ. Here the CDR3 DNA reads TGTGCCAGCAGCTTAGACGGTACGGGGATCGGCAATGAGCAGTTCTTC. It yields the protein CASSLDGTGIGNEQFF. Variable domain in full (rest from reference TRBV7-6 and TRBJ2-1): GAGVSQSPRYKVTKRGQDVALRCDPISGHVSLYWYRQALGQGPEFLTYFNYEAQQDKSGLPNDRFSAERPEGSISTLTIQRTEQRDSAMYRCASSLDGTGIGNEQFFGPGTRLTVL.

J is TRBJ2-1 and V is TRBV10-2; possibly TRBD2 for D (6 bases). Germline lookup yields CDR1 WSHSY and CDR2 SAAADI. Trimming removed 11 bases from V and 4 bases from J, with 18 bases in between. The CDR3 runs to 14 residues. The CDR3 region has the DNA TGCGCCGCTGAGCAGGGAGGCGGATACAATGAGCAGTTCTTC. It is translated as CAAEQGGGYNEQFF.

The chain uses TRBV7-2 and TRBJ1-1; tentatively, D is TRBD1 (6 bases). V shed 3 bases and J shed 0 bases, with 11 bases lying between them. Germline V gives CDR1 SGHTA, CDR2 FQGNSA. The CDR3 runs 15 residues. CDR3 sequence reads: CASSLGRTVNTEAFF. CDR3 sequence (DNA): TGTGCCAGCAGCTTGGGGCGGACAGTGAACACTGAAGCTTTCTTT.

About this clone: Other nucleotide sequences in the sample specify the same CDR3. V gene TRBV10-3 combines with J gene TRBJ2-5; D gene ambiguous. Deletions cut 0 bases from V and 2 bases from J, with 7 bases between. CDR1 ENHRY and CDR2 SYGVKD come from the germline V gene. The length of the CDR3 is 14 residues. Here the CDR3 reads CAISESVSQETQYF. The CDR3 region has the DNA TGTGCCATCAGTGAGTCTGTTAGTCAAGAGACCCAGTACTTC.

The CDR3 sequence: CASRGTGGAFF. The CDR3 nucleotides are TGTGCCAGCAGGGGGACAGGGGGGGCGTTTTTT. J is TRBJ2-2 and V is TRBV12-3 or TRBV12-4, with 11 bases aligning to TRBD1. Trimming cost V 6 bases and J 16 bases; bases outside gene matches: 4. CDR3 length equals 11 residues.

This sequence joins TRBV24-1 and TRBJ2-3; D possibly corresponds to TRBD1 (6 bases). V lost 1 base to trimming and J lost 13 bases, with 14 bases between them. From germline, CDR1 is KGHDR and CDR2 SFDVKD. The CDR3 runs 13 residues. The CDR3 reads CATSDFQGLVKYF. CDR3 DNA: TGTGCCACCAGTGATTTCCAGGGGCTAGTAAAGTATTTT.

The chain is built from TRBV12-3 or TRBV12-4 and TRBJ2-2; 11 nucleotides align to TRBD1. After removal of 4 bases from V and 15 bases from J, the junction contained 4 bases not matched to a gene. The CDR3 contains 12 residues. The CDR3 DNA reads as TGTGCCAGCAGTTCGCCGGGACAGGGGGTGTTTTTT. Residues: CASSSPGQGVFF.

This chain uses TRBV10-2 with TRBJ2-5; the D gene is possibly TRBD2 (5 bases). The CDR3 loop spans 15 amino acids. V dropped 7 bases and J dropped 5 bases, with 20 bases sitting between them. Germline V lookup: CDR1 WSHSY, CDR2 SAAADI. The CDR3 coding sequence is TGCGCCAGCAAGTTGACGGCGGGCTTGATGGAGACCCAGTACTTC. It codes for CASKLTAGLMETQYF.

The gene calls are TRBV6-5 and TRBJ2-1, with TRBD2 matching 7 bases. With 9 bases clipped from V and 2 bases from J, the junction kept 4 bases outside the gene matches. Germline CDR1 reads MNHEY; CDR2 reads SVGAGI. CDR3 length equals 13 residues. The chain's CDR3 is CASTGTTYNEQFF. The DNA for the CDR3 is TGTGCCAGTACCGGGACTACCTACAATGAGCAGTTCTTC.

CDR3 region: CAWNPVRTGVSPLHF. In DNA form, the CDR3 reads TGTGCCTGGAATCCCGTCAGGACAGGGGTTTCACCCCTCCACTTT. This sequence joins TRBV30 and TRBJ1-6; 9 positions match TRBD1. In germline, CDR1 is GTSNPN, CDR2 SVGIG (reference sequence). CDR3 length: 15 amino acids. Trimming cost V 4 bases and J 9 bases; bases outside gene matches: 10. Full variable domain (missing parts from reference TRBV30 and TRBJ1-6): SQTIHQWPATLVQPVGSPLSLECTVEGTSNPNLYWYRQAAGRGLQLLFYSVGIGQISSEVPQNLSASRPQDRQFILSSKKLLLSDSGFYLCAWNPVRTGVSPLHFGNGTRLTVT.

The table lists this clone with a count of one. CDR3 DNA: TGTGCCAGCAGCTCACAACCTGCCGGGCGGGGGGAGACCCAGTACTTC. Amino acid sequence: CASSSQPAGRGETQYF. V usage is TRBV11-2 and J usage is TRBJ2-5; TRBD2 matches 7 bases. The CDR3 totals 16 residues. V was clipped by 4 bases and J by 5 bases; unmatched bases: 13. Per germline, CDR1 SGHAT and CDR2 FQNNGV.

V is TRBV12-3 or TRBV12-4 and J is TRBJ2-1; the D is unclear. This CDR3 has 12 amino acids. V was pared by 5 bases and J by 10 bases, with 12 bases between. The CDR3 reads CASSTGAWEQFF. DNA for the CDR3: TGTGCCAGCAGTACGGGTGCGTGGGAGCAGTTCTTC.

The CDR3 region has the DNA TGTGCCATCAGTGATCGGGACTGGGGAAATTCACCCCTCCACTTT. This translates into CAISDRDWGNSPLHF. The chain couples TRBV10-3 to TRBJ1-6, with a tentative D call TRBD1 (5 bases). Germline values: CDR1 ENHRY, CDR2 SYGVKD. V was trimmed by 3 bases and J by 7 bases, leaving 13 bases between them. The CDR3 loop spans 15 amino acids.

V usage is TRBV10-3 and J usage is TRBJ1-5, with TRBD1 matching over 12 bases. The germline gives CDR1 ENHRY, CDR2 SYGVKD. V shed 2 bases, J shed 7 bases, and the junction held 3 bases outside the gene matches. This CDR3 region has 15 residues. CDR3 region: CAISEGTGGGQPQHF. In DNA, the CDR3 is TGTGCCATCAGTGAGGGGACAGGGGGCGGACAGCCCCAGCATTTT.

This chain links TRBV30 with TRBJ2-7; 9 bases are shared with TRBD1. The CDR3 is made up of 16 amino acids. With V trimmed by 0 bases and J by 0 bases, 6 bases remained unmatched. The V gene's germline CDR1 is GTSNPN and CDR2 SVGIG (reference sequence). This chain's CDR3 is CAWSVLGQGISYEQYF. In nucleotides, the CDR3 is TGTGCCTGGAGTGTATTGGGACAGGGTATCTCCTACGAGCAGTACTTC.

V is TRBV4-2 and J is TRBJ1-3, with D hard to call. Germline-derived CDR1 and CDR2 are LGHNA and YNFKEQ. The CDR3 is 18 amino acids. V was pared by 0 bases and J by 0 bases, with 15 bases between. The CDR3 DNA sequence: TGTGCCAGCAGCCAAGAGAAGGTGGAGGCGATCTCTGGAAACACCATATATTTT. It is translated as CASSQEKVEAISGNTIYF.

The chain recombines TRBV5-1 with TRBJ1-1, with unresolved D. V dropped 0 bases and J dropped 6 bases, with 9 bases sitting between them. The CDR3 extends over 13 amino acids. The germline V gene has CDR1 SGHRS and CDR2 YFSETQ. The CDR3 spells CASSLGERAEAFF. CDR3 sequence (DNA): TGCGCCAGCAGCTTGGGGGAGAGGGCTGAAGCTTTCTTT.

This clone came up once. The chain is built from TRBV19 and TRBJ2-1; D unresolved. V lost 8 bases to trimming and J lost 7 bases, with 15 bases between them. This CDR3 comprises 13 residues. The germline CDR1 and CDR2 sequences are LNHDA and SQIVND (reference sequence). CDR3 sequence: CASRIHEDNEQFF. The CDR3 nucleotides are TGTGCCAGTCGGATCCACGAGGATAATGAGCAGTTCTTC.

The chain carries TRBV2 and TRBJ2-3, with D perhaps matching TRBD2 (6 bases). V lost 8 bases and J 6 bases, leaving 12 bases between the germline ends. CDR3 length equals 12 residues. Looked up from germline, CDR1 is SNHLY and CDR2 is FYNNEI. The CDR3 DNA is TGTGCCAGCCGGGAGTACGGTGATACGCAGTATTTT. Translating it yields CASREYGDTQYF.

The chain employs TRBV28 and TRBJ1-4, with 8 bases lining up with TRBD1. The CDR3 is made up of 15 amino acids. Germline-derived CDR1 and CDR2 are MDHEN and SYDVKM. V lost 6 bases, J lost 8 bases, and 11 bases stayed unmatched. As DNA, the CDR3 is TGTGCCAGCAGGGACCCAGGGGGCTGGAGGGAAAAACTGTTTTTT. Its translation: CASRDPGGWREKLFF.